The rows below give T cell receptor beta chains drawn from one sample of a study of beta chain features in type 1 diabetes. The data were produced by immunoSEQ multiplex PCR, yet TCRdb's version contains in-frame clones alone and is incomplete. The data contain 600,000 to 700,000 clones, roughly an eighth of them singletons. The specimen sequenced was naive CD4+ T cells from blood. The receptors here all came from a young man with type 1 diabetes. The CDR3 runs from the conserved cysteine through the conserved F or W. The size entry is marked missing in some rows and otherwise reads once, few, many or a size class.

v_gene,abundance,CDR3aa
TRBV5-6,NA,CASSLVAAPTYNEQFF
TRBV4-2,few,CASSQAPGQSNEKLFF
TRBV28,few,CASSQDRANEKLFF
TRBV6-5,few,CASSRGLADNEQFF
TRBV2,few,CASRWSGASNQPQHF
TRBV6-1,NA,CASSPRANTDTQYF
TRBV10-2,NA,CASSNRPGDTEAFF
TRBV6-5,few,CASSYSREDGYTF
TRBV30,few,CAWSVGGGVGVETQYF
TRBV5-4,NA,CASSRIHLNEQFF
TRBV5-4,NA,CASSPSGLWGYTF
TRBV5-1,few,CASSQNILAGFTDTQYF